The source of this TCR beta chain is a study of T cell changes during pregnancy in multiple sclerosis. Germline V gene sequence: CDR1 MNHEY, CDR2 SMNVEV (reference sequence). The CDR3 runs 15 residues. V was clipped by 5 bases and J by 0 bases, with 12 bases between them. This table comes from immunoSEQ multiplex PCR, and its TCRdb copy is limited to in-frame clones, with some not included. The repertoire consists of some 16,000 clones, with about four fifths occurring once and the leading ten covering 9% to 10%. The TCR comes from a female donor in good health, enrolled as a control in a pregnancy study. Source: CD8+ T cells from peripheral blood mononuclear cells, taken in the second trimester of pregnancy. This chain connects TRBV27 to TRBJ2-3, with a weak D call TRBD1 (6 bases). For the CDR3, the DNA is TGTGCCAGCAGTCTCTGGACAGAGAGCACAGATACGCAGTATTTT. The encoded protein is CASSLWTESTDTQYF.